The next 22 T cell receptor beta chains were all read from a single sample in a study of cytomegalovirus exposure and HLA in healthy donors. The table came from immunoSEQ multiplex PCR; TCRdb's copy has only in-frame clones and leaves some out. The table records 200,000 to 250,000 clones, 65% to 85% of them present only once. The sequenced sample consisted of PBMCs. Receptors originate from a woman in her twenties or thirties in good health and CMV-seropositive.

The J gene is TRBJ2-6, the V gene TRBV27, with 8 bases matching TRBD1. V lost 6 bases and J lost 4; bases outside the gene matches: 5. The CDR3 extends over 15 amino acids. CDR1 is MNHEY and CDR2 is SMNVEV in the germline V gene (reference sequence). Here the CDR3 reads CASRQGAPGANVLTF. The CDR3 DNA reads TGTGCCAGCAGGCAGGGGGCGCCGGGGGCCAACGTCCTGACTTTC.

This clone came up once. CDR3 in DNA: TGTGCCAGCAGCCCCGGGGGGGGCTATCAAGAGACCCAGTACTTC. Protein sequence: CASSPGGGYQETQYF. The V call is TRBV7-3, the J call TRBJ2-5, with 8 bases identical to TRBD2. After removal of 5 bases from V and 2 bases from J, the junction contained 7 bases not matched to a gene. In germline, CDR1 is SGHTA, CDR2 FQGTGA. This CDR3 contains 15 residues.

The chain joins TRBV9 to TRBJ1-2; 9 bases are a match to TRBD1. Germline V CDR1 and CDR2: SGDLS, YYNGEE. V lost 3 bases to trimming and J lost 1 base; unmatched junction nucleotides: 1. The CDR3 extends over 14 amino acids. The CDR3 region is CASSETGGNYGYTF. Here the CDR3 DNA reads TGTGCCAGCAGCGAGACAGGGGGTAACTATGGCTACACCTTC.

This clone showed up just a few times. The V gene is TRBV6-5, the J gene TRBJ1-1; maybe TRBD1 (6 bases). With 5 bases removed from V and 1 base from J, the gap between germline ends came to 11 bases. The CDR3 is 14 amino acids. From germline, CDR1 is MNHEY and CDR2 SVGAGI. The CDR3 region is CASSPMGANTEAFF. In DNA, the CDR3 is TGTGCCAGCAGTCCTATGGGGGCGAACACTGAAGCTTTCTTT.

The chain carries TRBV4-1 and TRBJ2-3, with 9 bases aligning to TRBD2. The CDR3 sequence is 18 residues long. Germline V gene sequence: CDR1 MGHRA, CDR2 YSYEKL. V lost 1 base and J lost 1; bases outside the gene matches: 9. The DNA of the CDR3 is TGCGCCAGCAGCCAAGGGCTAGCGGGACTTTGGGGCACAGATACGCAGTATTTT. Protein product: CASSQGLAGLWGTDTQYF.

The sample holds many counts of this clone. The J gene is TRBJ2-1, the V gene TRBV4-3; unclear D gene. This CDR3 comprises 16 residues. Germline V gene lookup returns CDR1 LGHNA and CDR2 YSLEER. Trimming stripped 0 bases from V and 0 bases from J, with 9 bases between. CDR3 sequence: CASSQDWSDSYNEQFF. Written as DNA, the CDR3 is TGCGCCAGCAGCCAAGACTGGTCAGACTCCTACAATGAGCAGTTCTTC.

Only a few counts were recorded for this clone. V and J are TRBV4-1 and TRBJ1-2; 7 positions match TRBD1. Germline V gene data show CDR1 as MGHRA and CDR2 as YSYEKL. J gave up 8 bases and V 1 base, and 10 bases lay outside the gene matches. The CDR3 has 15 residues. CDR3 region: CASSQGRQGERGYTF. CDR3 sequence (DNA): TGCGCCAGCAGCCAAGGTCGACAGGGCGAACGGGGCTACACCTTC.

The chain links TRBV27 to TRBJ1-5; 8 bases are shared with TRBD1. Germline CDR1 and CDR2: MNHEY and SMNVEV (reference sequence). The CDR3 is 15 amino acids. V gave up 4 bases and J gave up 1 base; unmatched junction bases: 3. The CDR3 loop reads CASSSRTGSNQPQHF. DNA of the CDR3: TGTGCCAGCAGTTCACGGACAGGGAGCAATCAGCCCCAGCATTTT.

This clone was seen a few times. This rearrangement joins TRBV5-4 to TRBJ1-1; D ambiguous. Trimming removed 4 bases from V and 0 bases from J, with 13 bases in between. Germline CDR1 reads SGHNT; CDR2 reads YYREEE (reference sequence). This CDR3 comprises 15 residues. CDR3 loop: CASSPLWGMNTEAFF. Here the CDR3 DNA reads TGTGCCAGCAGCCCATTGTGGGGAATGAACACTGAAGCTTTCTTT.

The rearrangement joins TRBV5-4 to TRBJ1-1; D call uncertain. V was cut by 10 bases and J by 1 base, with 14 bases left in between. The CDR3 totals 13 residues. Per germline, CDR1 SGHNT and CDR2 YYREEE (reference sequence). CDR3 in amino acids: CASSFDKNTEAFF. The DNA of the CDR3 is TGTGCCTCCAGCTTCGACAAGAACACTGAAGCTTTCTTT.

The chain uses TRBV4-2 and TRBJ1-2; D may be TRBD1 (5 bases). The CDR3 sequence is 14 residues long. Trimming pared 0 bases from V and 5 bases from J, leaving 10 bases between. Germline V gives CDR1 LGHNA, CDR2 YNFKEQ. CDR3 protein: CASSQEGTAYGYTF. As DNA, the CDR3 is TGTGCCAGCAGCCAAGAGGGGACGGCGTATGGCTACACCTTC.

The CDR3 sequence is CATSSSGGIAGLEDTQYF. The CDR3 nucleotides read TGTGCCACCAGCAGTTCAGGGGGAATAGCGGGATTAGAGGATACGCAGTATTTT. The rearrangement joins TRBV15 to TRBJ2-3; maybe TRBD2 (8 bases). This CDR3 has 18 residues. Germline V CDR1 and CDR2: LNHNV, YYDKDF (reference sequence). V gave up 3 bases and J gave up 6 bases, with 25 bases separating them. Full variable domain (outside the CDR3, taken from reference TRBV15 and TRBJ2-3): DAMVIQNPRYQVTQFGKPVTLSCSQTLNHNVMYWYQQKSSQAPKLLFHYYDKDFNNEADTPDNFQSRRPNTSFCFLDIRSPGLGDTAMYLCATSSSGGIAGLEDTQYFGPGTRLTVL.

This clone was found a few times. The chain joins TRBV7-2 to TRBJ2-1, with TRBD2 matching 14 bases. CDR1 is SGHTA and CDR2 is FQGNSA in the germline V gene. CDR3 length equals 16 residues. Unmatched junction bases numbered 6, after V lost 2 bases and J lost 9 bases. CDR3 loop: CASSLIGLAGGSEQFF. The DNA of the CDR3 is TGTGCCAGCAGCTTAATCGGACTAGCGGGAGGCAGTGAGCAGTTCTTC.

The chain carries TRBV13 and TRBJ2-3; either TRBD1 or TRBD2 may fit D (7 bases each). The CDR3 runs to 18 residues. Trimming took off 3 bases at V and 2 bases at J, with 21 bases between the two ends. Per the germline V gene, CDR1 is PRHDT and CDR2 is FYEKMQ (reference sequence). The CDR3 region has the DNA TGTGCCAGCAGCTTCAGGGGAGGGGGCGCATCGATCACAGATACGCAGTATTTT. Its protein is CASSFRGGGASITDTQYF.

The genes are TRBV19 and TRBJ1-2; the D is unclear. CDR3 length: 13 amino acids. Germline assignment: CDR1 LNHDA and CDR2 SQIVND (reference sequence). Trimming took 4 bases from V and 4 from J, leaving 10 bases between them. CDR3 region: CASSTGPIYGYTF. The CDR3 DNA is TGTGCCAGTAGTACTGGACCGATCTATGGCTACACCTTC. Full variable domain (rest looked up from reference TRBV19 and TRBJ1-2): DGGITQSPKYLFRKEGQNVTLSCEQNLNHDAMYWYRQDPGQGLRLIYYSQIVNDFQKGDIAEGYSVSREKKESFPLTVTSAQKNPTAFYLCASSTGPIYGYTFGSGTRLTVV.

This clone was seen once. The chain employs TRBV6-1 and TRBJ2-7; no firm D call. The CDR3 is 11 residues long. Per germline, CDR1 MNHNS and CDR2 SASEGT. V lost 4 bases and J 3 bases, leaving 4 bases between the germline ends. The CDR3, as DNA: TGTGCCAGCAGTGGCGTCTACGAGCAGTACTTC. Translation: CASSGVYEQYF.

In DNA, the CDR3 is TGTGCCAGCAGCTTCGACGGCAGGCAGGGCGAGGGGGAGACCCAGTACTTC. Encoded protein: CASSFDGRQGEGETQYF. This sequence joins TRBV28 and TRBJ2-5; TRBD1 or TRBD2 may be the D gene (5 bases each). Trimming took 6 bases from V and 5 from J, leaving 25 bases between them. This CDR3 spans 17 amino acids. Germline assignment: CDR1 MDHEN and CDR2 SYDVKM. Combining the CDR3 with reference TRBV28 and TRBJ2-5 gives the whole variable domain DVKVTQSSRYLVKRTGEKVFLECVQDMDHENMFWYRQDPGLGLRLIYFSYDVKMKEKGDIPEGYSVSREKKERFSLILESASTNQTSMYLCASSFDGRQGEGETQYFGPGTRLLVL.

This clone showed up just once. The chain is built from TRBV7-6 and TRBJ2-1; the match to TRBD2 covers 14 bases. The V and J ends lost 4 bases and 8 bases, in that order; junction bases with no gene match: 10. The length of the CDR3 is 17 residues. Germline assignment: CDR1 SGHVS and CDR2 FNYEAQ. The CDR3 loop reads CASSSRGLAGGGYEQFF. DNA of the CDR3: TGTGCCAGCAGCTCTCGCGGACTAGCGGGAGGTGGCTATGAGCAGTTCTTC. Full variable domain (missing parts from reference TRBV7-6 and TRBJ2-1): GAGVSQSPRYKVTKRGQDVALRCDPISGHVSLYWYRQALGQGPEFLTYFNYEAQQDKSGLPNDRFSAERPEGSISTLTIQRTEQRDSAMYRCASSSRGLAGGGYEQFFGPGTRLTVL.

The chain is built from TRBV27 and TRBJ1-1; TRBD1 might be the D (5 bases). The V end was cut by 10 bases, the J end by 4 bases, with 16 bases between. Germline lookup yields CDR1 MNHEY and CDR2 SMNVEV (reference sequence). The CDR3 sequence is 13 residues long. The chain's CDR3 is CATQALRGTEAFF. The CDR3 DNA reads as TGTGCCACCCAGGCCCTGAGGGGCACTGAAGCTTTCTTT.

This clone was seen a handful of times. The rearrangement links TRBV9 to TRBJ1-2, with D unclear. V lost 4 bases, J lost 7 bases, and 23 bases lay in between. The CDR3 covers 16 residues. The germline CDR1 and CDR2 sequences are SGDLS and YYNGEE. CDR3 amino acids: CASSNRPGGYGAGYTF. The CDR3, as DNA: TGTGCCAGCAGCAACCGCCCCGGTGGGTACGGCGCTGGCTACACCTTC.

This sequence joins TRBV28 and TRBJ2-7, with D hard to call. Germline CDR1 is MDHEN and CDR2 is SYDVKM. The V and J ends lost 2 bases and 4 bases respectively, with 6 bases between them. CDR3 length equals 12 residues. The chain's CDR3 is CASSLEQYEQYF. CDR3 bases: TGTGCCAGCAGTTTAGAACAGTACGAGCAGTACTTC.

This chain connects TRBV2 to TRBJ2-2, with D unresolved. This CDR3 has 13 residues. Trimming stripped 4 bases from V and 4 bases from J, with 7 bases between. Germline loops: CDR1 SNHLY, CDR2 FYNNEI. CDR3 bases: TGTGCCAGCAGTGTCGAGAGCACCGGGGAGCTGTTTTTT. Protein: CASSVESTGELFF. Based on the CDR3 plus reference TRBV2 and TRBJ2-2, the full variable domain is EPEVTQTPSHQVTQMGQEVILRCVPISNHLYFYWYRQILGQKVEFLVSFYNNEISEKSEIFDDQFSVERPDGSNFTLKIRSTKLEDSAMYFCASSVESTGELFFGEGSRLTVL.